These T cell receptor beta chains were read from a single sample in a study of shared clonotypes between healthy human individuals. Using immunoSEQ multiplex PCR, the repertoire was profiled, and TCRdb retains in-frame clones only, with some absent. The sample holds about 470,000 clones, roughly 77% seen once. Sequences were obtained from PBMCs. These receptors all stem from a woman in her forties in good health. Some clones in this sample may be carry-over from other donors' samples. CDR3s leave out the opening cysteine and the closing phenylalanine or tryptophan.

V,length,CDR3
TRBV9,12,ASSLLAGVNEQF
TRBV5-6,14,ASSAGTGDPNTEAF
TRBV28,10,ASGSIPYEQY
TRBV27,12,ASSYRGGNSPLH
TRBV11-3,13,ASSLEGQKKNIQY
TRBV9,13,ASSVSADSSYEQY
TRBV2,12,ASSRSISTDTQY
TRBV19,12,ASCPMGGVGELF
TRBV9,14,ASSGAGTAGANVLT
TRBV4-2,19,ASSQPRGLAGSRTSTDTQY
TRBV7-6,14,ASSLAAGGYSYEQY
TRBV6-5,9,ASGPNTEAF
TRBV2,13,ASRGVPGANQPQH
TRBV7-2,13,ASSPGLAGVYEQF
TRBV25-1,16,ASSEYGGTGGEYEKLF
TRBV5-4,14,ASSLAGVGFNEKLF
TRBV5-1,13,ASSLVLAGYNEQF
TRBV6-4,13,ASSEIAGDSYEQY
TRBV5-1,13,ASSAVLSGVRGYT
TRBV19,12,ASSTGQGAGELF
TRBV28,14,ASSLIQGTGDTEAF
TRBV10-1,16,ASSDSPILAGGPHEQF
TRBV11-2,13,ASSLGGRRQETQY
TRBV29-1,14,SAVVRDRANTGELF
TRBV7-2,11,ASSSDRNQPQH
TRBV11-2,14,ASSLDPAGLGDTQY
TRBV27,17,ASSLSRDRRDYRNNEQF
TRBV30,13,AWSGKGTFFHEQF